The entry below describes one TCR beta chain. This CDR3 is built from 13 residues. The ends lost 6 bases at V and 9 bases at J; junction bases unmatched: 9. CDR1 and CDR2 from the germline V gene are MNHEY and SVGEGT. This specimen comes from a study of blood T cell repertoires in COVID-19. This table comes from immunoSEQ multiplex PCR, and its TCRdb copy is limited to in-frame clones, with some not included. The sample contains 140,000 to 150,000 clones, more than 75% of which appear only once. Source material: PBMCs or T cells enriched from blood (not recorded which). The V gene is TRBV6-2 or TRBV6-3, the J gene TRBJ2-5; 8 nucleotides align to TRBD2. This TCR derives from a woman in her twenties or thirties with acute COVID-19. As DNA, the CDR3 is TGTGCCAGCAGCGGGACTAGATCTGAATCCCAGTACTTC. This codes for CASSGTRSESQYF.